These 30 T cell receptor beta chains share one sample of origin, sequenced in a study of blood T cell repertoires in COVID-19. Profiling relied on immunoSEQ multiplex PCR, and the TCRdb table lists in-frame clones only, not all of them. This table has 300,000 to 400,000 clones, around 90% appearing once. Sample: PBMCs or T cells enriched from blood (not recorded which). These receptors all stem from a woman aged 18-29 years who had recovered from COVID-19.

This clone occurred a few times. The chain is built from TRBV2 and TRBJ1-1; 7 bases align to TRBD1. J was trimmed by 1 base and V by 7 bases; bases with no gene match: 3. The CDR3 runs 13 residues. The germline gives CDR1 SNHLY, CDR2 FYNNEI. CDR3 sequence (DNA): TGTGCCAGCAACGGACAGGAGAACACTGAAGCTTTCTTT. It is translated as CASNGQENTEAFF.

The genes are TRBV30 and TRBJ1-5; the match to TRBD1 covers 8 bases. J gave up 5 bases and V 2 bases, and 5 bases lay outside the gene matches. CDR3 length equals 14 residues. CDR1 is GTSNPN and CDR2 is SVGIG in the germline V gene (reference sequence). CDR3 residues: CAWSSATGDQPQHF. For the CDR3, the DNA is TGTGCCTGGAGTAGTGCGACAGGGGATCAGCCCCAGCATTTT.

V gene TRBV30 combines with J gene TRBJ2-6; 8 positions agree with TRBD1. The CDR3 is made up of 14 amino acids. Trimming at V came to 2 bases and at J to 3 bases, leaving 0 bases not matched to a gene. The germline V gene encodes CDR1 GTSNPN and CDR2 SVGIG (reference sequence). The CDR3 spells CAWSTGGGANVLTF. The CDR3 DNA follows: TGTGCCTGGAGTACAGGGGGTGGGGCCAACGTCCTGACTTTC. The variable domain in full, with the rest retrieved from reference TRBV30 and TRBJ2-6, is SQTIHQWPATLVQPVGSPLSLECTVEGTSNPNLYWYRQAAGRGLQLLFYSVGIGQISSEVPQNLSASRPQDRQFILSSKKLLLSDSGFYLCAWSTGGGANVLTFGAGSRLTVL.

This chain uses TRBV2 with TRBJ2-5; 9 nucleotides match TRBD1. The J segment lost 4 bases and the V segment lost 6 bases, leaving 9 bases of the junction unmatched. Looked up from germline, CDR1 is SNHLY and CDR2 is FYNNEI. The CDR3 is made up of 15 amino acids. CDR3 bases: TGTGCCAGCAGCACAACCGGGACAGGGCTAGAGACCCAGTACTTC. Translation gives CASSTTGTGLETQYF.

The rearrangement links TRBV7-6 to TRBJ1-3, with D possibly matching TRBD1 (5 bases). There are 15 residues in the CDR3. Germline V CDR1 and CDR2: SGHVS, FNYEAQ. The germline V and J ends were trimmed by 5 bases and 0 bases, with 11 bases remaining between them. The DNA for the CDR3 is TGTGCCAGCAGCCCCCGGGGGTCCTCTGGAAACACCATATATTTT. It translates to CASSPRGSSGNTIYF.

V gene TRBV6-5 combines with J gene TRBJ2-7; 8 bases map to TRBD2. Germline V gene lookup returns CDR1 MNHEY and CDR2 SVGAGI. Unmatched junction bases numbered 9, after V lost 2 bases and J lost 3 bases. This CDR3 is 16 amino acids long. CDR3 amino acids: CASSYHSGLGLYEQYF. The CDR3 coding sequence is TGTGCCAGCAGTTACCATTCGGGACTAGGCCTCTACGAGCAGTACTTC.

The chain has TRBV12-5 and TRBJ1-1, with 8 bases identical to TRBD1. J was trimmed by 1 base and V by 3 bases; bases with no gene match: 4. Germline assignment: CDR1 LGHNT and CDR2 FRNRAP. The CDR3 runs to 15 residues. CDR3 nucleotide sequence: TGTGCTAGTGGTTTAGGGGGACAGGCGAACACTGAAGCTTTCTTT. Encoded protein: CASGLGGQANTEAFF.

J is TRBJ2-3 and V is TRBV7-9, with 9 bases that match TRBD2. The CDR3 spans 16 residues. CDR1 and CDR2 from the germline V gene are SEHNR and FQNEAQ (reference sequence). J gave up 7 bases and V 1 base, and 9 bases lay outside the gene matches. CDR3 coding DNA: TGTGCCAGCAGCTTAGAGGGACTAGCTATTCGGAATACGCAGTATTTT. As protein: CASSLEGLAIRNTQYF.

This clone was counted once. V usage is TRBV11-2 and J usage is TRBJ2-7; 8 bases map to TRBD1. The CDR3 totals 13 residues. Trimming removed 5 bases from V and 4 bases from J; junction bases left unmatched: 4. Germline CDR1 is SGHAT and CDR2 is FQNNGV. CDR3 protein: CASSRTGRYEQYF. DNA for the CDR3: TGTGCCAGCAGCCGGACAGGGAGGTACGAGCAGTACTTC. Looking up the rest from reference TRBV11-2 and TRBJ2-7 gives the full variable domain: EAGVAQSPRYKIIEKRQSVAFWCNPISGHATLYWYQQILGQGPKLLIQFQNNGVVDDSQLPKDRFSAERLKGVDSTLKIQPAKLEDSAVYLCASSRTGRYEQYFGPGTRLTVT.

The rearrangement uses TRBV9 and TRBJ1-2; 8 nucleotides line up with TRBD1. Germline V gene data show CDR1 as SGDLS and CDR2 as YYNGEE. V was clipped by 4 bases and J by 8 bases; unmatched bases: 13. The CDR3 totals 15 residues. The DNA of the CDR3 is TGTGCCAGCAGCTTTGTGCCAGGGGGCGCTTGGGGCTACACCTTC. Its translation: CASSFVPGGAWGYTF.

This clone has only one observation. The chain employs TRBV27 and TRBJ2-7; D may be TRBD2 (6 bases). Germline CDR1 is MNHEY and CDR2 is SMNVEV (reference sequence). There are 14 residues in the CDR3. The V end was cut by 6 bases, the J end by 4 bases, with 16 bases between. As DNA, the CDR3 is TGTGCCAGCAGCCTGGAGGGACGGATGTACGAGCAGTACTTC. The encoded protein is CASSLEGRMYEQYF.

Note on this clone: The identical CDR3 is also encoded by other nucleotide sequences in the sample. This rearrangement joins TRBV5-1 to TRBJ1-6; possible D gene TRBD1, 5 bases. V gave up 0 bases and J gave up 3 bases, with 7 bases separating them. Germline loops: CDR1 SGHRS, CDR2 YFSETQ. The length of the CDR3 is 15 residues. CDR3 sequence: CASSLDRGYNSPLHF. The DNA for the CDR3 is TGCGCCAGCAGCTTGGATAGGGGCTATAATTCACCCCTCCACTTT. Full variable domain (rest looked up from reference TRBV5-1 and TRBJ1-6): KAGVTQTPRYLIKTRGQQVTLSCSPISGHRSVSWYQQTPGQGLQFLFEYFSETQRNKGNFPGRFSGRQFSNSRSEMNVSTLELGDSALYLCASSLDRGYNSPLHFGNGTRLTVT.

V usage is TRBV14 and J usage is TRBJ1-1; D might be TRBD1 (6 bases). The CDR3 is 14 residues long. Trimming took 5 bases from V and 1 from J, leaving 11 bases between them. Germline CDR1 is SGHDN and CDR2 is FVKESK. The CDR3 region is CASSLQGGNTEAFF. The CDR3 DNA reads TGTGCCAGCAGCTTACAGGGTGGGAACACTGAAGCTTTCTTT. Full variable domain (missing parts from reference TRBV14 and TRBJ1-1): EAGVTQFPSHSVIEKGQTVTLRCDPISGHDNLYWYRRVMGKEIKFLLHFVKESKQDESGMPNNRFLAERTGGTYSTLKVQPAELEDSGVYFCASSLQGGNTEAFFGQGTRLTVV.

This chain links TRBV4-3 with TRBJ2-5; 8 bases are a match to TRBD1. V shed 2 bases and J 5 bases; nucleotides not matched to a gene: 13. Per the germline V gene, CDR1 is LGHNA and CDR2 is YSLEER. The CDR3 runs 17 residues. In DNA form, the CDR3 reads TGCGCCAGCAGCCAACGCGCTGGACAGGGCCCCCGGGAGACCCAGTACTTC. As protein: CASSQRAGQGPRETQYF.

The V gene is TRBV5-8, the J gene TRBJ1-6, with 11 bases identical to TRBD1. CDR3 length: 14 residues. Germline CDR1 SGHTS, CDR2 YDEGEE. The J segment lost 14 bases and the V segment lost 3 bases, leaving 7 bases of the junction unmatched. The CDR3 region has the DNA TGTGCCAGCAGCTCGGGGACAGGGGGTAGCGCCCTCCACTTT. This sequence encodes CASSSGTGGSALHF.

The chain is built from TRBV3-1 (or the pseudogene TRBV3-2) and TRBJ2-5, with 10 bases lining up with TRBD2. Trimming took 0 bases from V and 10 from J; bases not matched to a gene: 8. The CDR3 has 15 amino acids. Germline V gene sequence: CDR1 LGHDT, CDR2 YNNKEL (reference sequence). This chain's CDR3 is CASSQDPSGGLGQYF. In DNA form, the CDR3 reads TGTGCCAGCAGCCAAGATCCTAGCGGGGGCCTTGGCCAGTACTTC.

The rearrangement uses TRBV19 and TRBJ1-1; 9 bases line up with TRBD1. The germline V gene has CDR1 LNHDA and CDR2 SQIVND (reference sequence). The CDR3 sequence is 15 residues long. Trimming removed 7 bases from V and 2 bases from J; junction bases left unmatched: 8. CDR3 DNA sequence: TGTGCCAGTAAGGACAGGGGCAGGGGAAACACTGAAGCTTTCTTT. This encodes CASKDRGRGNTEAFF. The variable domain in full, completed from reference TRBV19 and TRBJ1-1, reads DGGITQSPKYLFRKEGQNVTLSCEQNLNHDAMYWYRQDPGQGLRLIYYSQIVNDFQKGDIAEGYSVSREKKESFPLTVTSAQKNPTAFYLCASKDRGRGNTEAFFGQGTRLTVV.

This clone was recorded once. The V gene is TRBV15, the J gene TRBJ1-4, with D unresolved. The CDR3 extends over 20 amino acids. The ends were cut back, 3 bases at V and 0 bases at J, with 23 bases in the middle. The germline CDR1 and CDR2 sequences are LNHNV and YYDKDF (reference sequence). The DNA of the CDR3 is TGTGCCACCAGCAGCGGGTACACACGGGGAGGTGGGGCAACTAATGAAAAACTGTTTTTT. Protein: CATSSGYTRGGGATNEKLFF.

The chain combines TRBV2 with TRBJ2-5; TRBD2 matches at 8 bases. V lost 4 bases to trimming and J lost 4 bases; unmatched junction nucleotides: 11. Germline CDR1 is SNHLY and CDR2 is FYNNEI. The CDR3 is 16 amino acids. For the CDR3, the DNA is TGTGCCAGCAGTGCCCCGGGGCGCGGGGGGTTAGAGACCCAGTACTTC. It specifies CASSAPGRGGLETQYF.

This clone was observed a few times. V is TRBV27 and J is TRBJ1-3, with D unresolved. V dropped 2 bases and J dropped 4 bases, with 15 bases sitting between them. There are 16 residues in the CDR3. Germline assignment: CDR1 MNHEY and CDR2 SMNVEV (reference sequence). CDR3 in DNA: TGTGCCAGCAGTTTAGAATACTCAAGTGTAGGAAACACCATATATTTT. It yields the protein CASSLEYSSVGNTIYF.

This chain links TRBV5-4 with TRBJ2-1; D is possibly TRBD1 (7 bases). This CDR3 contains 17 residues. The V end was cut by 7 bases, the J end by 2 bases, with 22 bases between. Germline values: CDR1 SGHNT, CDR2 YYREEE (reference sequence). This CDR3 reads CASGRRGPLRTYNEQFF. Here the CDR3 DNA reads TGTGCCAGCGGGAGGAGGGGGCCCTTAAGGACCTACAATGAGCAGTTCTTC.

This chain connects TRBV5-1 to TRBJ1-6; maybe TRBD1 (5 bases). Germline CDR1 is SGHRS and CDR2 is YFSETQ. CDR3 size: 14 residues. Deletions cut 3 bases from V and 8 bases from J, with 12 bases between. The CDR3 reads CASSYGQGDSPLHF. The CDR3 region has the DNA TGCGCCAGCAGCTATGGTCAGGGCGATTCACCCCTCCACTTT.

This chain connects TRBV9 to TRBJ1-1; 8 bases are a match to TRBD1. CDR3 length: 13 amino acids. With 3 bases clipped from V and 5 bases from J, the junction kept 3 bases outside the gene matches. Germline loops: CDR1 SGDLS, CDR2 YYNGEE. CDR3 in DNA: TGTGCCAGCAGCGGATACAGGGGGACTGAAGCTTTCTTT. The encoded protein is CASSGYRGTEAFF.

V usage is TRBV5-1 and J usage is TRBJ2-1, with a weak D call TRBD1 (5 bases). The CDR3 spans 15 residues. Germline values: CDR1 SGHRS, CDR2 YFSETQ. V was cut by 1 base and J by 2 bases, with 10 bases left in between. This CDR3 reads CASSLRQGTYNEQFF. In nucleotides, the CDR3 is TGCGCCAGCAGCTTGAGGCAGGGAACCTACAATGAGCAGTTCTTC.

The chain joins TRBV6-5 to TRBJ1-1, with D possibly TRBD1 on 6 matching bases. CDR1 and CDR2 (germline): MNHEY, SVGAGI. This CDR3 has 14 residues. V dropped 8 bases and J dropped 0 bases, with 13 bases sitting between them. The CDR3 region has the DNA TGTGCCAGCTGGACAGCCACTTTGAACACTGAAGCTTTCTTT. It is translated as CASWTATLNTEAFF.

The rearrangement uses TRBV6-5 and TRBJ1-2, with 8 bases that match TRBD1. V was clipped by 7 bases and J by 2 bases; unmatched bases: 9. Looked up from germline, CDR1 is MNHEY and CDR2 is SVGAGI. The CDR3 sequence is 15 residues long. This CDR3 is CASNQPGQANYGYTF. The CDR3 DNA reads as TGTGCCAGCAATCAACCGGGACAGGCGAACTATGGCTACACCTTC.

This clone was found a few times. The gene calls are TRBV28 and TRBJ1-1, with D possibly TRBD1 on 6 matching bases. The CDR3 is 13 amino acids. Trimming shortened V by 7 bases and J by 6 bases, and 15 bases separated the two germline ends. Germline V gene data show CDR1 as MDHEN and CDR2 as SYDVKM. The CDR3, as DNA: TGTGCCAGCAACCCAAGGGGGGGCCCTGAAGCTTTCTTT. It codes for CASNPRGGPEAFF.

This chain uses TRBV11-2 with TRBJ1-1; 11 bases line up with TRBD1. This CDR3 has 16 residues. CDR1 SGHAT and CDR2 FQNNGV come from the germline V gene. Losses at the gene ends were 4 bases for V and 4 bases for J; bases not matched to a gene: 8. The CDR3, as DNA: TGTGCCAGCAGCTGGGTGTGGGACAGGGGGGGCACTGAAGCTTTCTTT. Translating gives CASSWVWDRGGTEAFF.

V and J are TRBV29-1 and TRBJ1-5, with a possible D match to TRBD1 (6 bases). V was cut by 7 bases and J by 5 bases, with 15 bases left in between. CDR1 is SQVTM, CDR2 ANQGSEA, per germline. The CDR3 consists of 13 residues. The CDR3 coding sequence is TGCAGCGCCGAAACAGGGACGGATCAGCCCCAGCATTTT. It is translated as CSAETGTDQPQHF.

The CDR3 region is CASSLGGQGNSPLHF. The CDR3 DNA is TGTGCCAGCAGCTTAGGGGGACAGGGAAATTCACCCCTCCACTTT. The gene calls are TRBV7-9 and TRBJ1-6, with TRBD1 matching over 9 bases. This CDR3 is built from 15 residues. Germline V gene lookup returns CDR1 SEHNR and CDR2 FQNEAQ (reference sequence). V shed 1 base and J 7 bases; nucleotides not matched to a gene: 2.